This TCR beta chain was sequenced in a study of control samples from healthy donors and cancer patients (dated by TCRdb to the early 2020s). The protocol used for the library was the immunoSEQ multiplex PCR assay. TCRdb took this table from immuneACCESS and kept in-frame rearrangements with V and J called. Such tables lack part of the clones; where checked against another copy, unresolved V genes explain under half of the gap, and the rest is unexplained. The sample table lists about 410,000 clones, 90% of them with a count of one. Clones ranked in the top ten supply around 6.8% of the sample. CDR1 and CDR2 (MNHNY, SVGAGI) derive from the germline V gene (reference sequence). Measured from the cysteine to the phenylalanine, the CDR3 is 12 residues long. Solely the CDR3 DNA is kept, with 36 bases framed from the first base. V lost 4 bases and J lost 4 bases; the stretch between them is 8 bases long.

On this clone: No antigen is known for it. No clone much larger than this one lies a single base away; base qualities are absent.

Rearrangement joined TRBV6-6 to TRBJ2-7; no D gene is confidently identified. The TCR originated in a man aged 40-49 years with head and neck cancer. Sequenced material: PBMCs. Here the CDR3 is given as CASSSLSYEQYF. The nucleotide sequence is TGTGCCAGCAGTTCCCTAAGTTACGAGCAGTACTTC.